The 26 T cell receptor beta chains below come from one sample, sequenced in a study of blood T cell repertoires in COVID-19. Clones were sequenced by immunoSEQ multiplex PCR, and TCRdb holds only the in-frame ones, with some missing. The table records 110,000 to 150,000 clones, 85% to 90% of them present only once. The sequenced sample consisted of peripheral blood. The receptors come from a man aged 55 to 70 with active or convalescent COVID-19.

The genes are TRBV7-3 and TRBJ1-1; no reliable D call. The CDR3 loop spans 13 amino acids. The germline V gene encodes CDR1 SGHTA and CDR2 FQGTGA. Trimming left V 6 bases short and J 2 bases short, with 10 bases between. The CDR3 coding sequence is TGTGCCAGCAGTTCGACACCAAACACTGAAGCTTTCTTT. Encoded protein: CASSSTPNTEAFF.

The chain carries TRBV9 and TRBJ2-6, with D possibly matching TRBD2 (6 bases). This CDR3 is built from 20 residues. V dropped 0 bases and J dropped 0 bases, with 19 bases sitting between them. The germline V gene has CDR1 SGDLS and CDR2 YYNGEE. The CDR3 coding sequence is TGTGCCAGCAGCGTAGGAGGTGCAGGAGGGGCCCCCTCTGGGGCCAACGTCCTGACTTTC. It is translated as CASSVGGAGGAPSGANVLTF.

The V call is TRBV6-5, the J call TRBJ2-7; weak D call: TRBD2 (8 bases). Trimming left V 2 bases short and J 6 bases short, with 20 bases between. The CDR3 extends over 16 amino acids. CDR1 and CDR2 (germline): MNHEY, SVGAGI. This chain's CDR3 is CASSYARGATSAEQYF. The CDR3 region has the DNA TGTGCCAGCAGTTACGCCAGGGGGGCGACTAGCGCCGAGCAGTACTTC.

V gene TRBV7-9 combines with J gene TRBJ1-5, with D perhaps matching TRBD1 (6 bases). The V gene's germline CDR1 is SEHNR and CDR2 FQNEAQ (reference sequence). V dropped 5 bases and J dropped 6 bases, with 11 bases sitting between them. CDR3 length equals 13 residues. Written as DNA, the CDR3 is TGTGCCAGCAGCCCCGGGACAATTCAGCCCCAGCATTTT. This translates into CASSPGTIQPQHF.

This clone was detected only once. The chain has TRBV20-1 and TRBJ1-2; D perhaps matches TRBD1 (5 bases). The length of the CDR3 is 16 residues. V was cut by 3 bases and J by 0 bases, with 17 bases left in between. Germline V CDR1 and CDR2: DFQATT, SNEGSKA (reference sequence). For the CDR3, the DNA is TGCAGTGCTAGTTCGCAGGGCGGAGGGGCTAACTATGGCTACACCTTC. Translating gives CSASSQGGGANYGYTF.

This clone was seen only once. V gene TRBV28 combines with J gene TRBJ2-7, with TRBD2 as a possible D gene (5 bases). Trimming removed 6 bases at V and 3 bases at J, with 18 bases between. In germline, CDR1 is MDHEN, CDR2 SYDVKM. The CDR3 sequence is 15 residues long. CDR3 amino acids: CASRPDGIRFYEQYF. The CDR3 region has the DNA TGTGCCAGCAGACCGGACGGGATTCGATTCTACGAGCAGTACTTC. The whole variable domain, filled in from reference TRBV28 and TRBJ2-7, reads DVKVTQSSRYLVKRTGEKVFLECVQDMDHENMFWYRQDPGLGLRLIYFSYDVKMKEKGDIPEGYSVSREKKERFSLILESASTNQTSMYLCASRPDGIRFYEQYFGPGTRLTVT.

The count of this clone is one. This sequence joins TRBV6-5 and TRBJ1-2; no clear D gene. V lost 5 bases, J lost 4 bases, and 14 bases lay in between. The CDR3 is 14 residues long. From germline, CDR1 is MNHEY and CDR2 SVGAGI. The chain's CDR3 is CASSPSAGSYGYTF. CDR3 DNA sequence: TGTGCCAGCAGTCCCTCGGCGGGGAGCTATGGCTACACCTTC.

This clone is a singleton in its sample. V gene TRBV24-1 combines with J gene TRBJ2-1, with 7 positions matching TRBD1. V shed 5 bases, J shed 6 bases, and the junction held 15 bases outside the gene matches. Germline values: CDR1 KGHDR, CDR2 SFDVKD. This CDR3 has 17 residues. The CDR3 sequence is CATSAPPRGPTFNEQFF. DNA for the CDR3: TGTGCCACCAGTGCCCCTCCGAGGGGGCCTACCTTCAATGAGCAGTTCTTC.

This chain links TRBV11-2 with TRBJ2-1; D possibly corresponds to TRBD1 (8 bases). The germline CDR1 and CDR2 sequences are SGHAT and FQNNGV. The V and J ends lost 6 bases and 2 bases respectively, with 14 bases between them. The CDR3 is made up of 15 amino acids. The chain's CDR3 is CASSSTGGAYNEQFF. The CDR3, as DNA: TGTGCCAGCAGTTCCACAGGGGGGGCCTACAATGAGCAGTTCTTC. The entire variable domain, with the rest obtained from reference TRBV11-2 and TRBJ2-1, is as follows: EAGVAQSPRYKIIEKRQSVAFWCNPISGHATLYWYQQILGQGPKLLIQFQNNGVVDDSQLPKDRFSAERLKGVDSTLKIQPAKLEDSAVYLCASSSTGGAYNEQFFGPGTRLTVL.

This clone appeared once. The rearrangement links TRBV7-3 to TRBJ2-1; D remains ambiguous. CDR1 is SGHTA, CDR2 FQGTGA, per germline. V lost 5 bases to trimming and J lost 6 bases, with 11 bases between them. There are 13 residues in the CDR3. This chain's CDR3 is CASSTTQVNEQFF. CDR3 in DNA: TGTGCCAGCAGCACCACTCAGGTCAATGAGCAGTTCTTC.

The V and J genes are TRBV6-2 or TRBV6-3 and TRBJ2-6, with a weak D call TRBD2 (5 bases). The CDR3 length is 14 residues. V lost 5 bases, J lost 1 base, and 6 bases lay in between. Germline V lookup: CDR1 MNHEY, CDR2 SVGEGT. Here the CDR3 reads CASSRGSGANVLTF. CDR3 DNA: TGTGCCAGCAGTCGGGGATCTGGGGCCAACGTCCTGACTTTC.

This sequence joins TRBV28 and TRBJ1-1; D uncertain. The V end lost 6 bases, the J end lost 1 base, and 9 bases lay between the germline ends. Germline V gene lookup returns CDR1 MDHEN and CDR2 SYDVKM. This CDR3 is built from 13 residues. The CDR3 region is CASSQTRNTEAFF. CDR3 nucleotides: TGTGCCAGCAGCCAAACACGGAACACTGAAGCTTTCTTT.

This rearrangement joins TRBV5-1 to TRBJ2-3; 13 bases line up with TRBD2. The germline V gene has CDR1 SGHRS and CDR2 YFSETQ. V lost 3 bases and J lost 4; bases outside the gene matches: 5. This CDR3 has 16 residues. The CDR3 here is CASSWTSGSVADTQYF. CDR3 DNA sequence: TGCGCCAGCAGCTGGACTAGCGGGAGTGTCGCAGATACGCAGTATTTT.

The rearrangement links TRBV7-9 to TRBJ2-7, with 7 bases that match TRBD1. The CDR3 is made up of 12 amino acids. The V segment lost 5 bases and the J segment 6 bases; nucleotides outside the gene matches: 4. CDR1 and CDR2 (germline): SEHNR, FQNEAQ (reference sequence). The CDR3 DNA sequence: TGTGCCAGCAGCAGACCAGGGGGCGAGCAGTACTTC. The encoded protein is CASSRPGGEQYF.

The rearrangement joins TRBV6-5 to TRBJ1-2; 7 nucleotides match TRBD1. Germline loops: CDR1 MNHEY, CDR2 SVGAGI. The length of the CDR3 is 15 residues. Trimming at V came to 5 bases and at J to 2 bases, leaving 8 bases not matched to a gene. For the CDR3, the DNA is TGTGCCAGCAGTAAACAGGGACAGCGCAACTATGGCTACACCTTC. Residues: CASSKQGQRNYGYTF.

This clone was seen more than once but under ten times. The CDR3 sequence is CASRPLADFANEQFF. CDR3 sequence (DNA): TGTGCCAGCAGGCCCCTAGCGGACTTCGCCAATGAGCAGTTCTTC. The V gene is TRBV9, the J gene TRBJ2-1, with 7 bases matching TRBD2. The V and J ends lost 5 bases and 6 bases, in that order; junction bases with no gene match: 11. Germline V gene data show CDR1 as SGDLS and CDR2 as YYNGEE. This CDR3 is 15 amino acids long. The variable domain in full, with the rest retrieved from reference TRBV9 and TRBJ2-1, is DSGVTQTPKHLITATGQRVTLRCSPRSGDLSVYWYQQSLDQGLQFLIQYYNGEERAKGNILERFSAQQFPDLHSELNLSSLELGDSALYFCASRPLADFANEQFFGPGTRLTVL.

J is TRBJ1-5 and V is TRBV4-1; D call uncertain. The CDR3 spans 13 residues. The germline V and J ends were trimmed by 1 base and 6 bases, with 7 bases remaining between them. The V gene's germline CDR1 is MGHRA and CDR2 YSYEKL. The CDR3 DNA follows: TGCGCCAGCAGCCAAGTATTCTTTCAGCCCCAGCATTTT. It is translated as CASSQVFFQPQHF.

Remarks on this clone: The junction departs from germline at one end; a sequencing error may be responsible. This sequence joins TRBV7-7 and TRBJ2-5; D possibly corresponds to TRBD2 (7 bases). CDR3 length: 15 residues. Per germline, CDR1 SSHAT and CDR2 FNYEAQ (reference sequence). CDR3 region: CASSPPGGLQETQYF. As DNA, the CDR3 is TGTGCTAGCAGCCCCCCGGGGGGCCTCCAAGAGACCCAGTACTTC. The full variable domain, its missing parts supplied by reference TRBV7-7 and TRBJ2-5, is GAGVSQSPRYKVTKRGQDVTLRCDPISSHATLYWYQQALGQGPEFLTYFNYEAQPDKSGLPSDRFSAERPEGSISTLTIQRTEQRDSAMYRCASSPPGGLQETQYFGPGTRLLVL.

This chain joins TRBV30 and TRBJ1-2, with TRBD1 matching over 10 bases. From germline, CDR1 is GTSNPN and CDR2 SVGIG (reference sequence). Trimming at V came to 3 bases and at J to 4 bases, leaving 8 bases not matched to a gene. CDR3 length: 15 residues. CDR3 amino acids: CAWRGLWDRGYGYTF. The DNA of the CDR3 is TGTGCCTGGAGGGGCCTCTGGGACAGGGGCTATGGCTACACCTTC.

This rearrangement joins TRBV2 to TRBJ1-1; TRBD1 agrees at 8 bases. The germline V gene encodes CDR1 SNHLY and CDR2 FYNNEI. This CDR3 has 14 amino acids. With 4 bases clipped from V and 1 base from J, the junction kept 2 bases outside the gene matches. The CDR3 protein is CASSGTGKNTEAFF. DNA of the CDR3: TGTGCCAGCAGTGGGACAGGGAAGAACACTGAAGCTTTCTTT.

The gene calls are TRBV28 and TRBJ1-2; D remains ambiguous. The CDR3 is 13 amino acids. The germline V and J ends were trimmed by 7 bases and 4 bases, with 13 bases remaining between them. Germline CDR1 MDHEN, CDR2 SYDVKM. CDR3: CASNTGRVYGYTF. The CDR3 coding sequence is TGTGCCAGCAATACCGGTCGGGTCTATGGCTACACCTTC.

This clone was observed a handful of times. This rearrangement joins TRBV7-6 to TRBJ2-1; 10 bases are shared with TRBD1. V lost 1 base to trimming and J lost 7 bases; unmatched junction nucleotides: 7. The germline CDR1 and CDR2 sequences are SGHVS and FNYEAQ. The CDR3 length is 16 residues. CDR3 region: CASSLGARTGGNEQFF. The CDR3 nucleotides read TGTGCCAGCAGCTTAGGGGCCAGGACAGGGGGTAATGAGCAGTTCTTC.

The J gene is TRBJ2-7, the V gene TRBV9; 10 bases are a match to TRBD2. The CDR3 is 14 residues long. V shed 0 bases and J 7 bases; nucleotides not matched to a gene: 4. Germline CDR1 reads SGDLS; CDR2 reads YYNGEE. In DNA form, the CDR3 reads TGTGCCAGCAGCGTAGGGCTAGCGGGAGAAGAGCAGTACTTC. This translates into CASSVGLAGEEQYF.

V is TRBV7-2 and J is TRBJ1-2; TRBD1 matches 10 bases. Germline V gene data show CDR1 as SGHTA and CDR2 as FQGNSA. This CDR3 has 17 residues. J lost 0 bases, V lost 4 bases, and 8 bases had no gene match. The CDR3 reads CASSSWTGGRANYGYTF. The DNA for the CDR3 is TGTGCCAGCAGCTCCTGGACAGGGGGGAGGGCTAACTATGGCTACACCTTC.

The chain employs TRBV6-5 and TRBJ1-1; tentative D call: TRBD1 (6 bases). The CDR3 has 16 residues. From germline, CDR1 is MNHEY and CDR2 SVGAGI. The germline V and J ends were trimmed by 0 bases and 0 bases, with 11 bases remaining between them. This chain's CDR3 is CASSYSSGEVNTEAFF. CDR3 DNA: TGTGCCAGCAGTTACTCGTCAGGGGAAGTGAACACTGAAGCTTTCTTT.

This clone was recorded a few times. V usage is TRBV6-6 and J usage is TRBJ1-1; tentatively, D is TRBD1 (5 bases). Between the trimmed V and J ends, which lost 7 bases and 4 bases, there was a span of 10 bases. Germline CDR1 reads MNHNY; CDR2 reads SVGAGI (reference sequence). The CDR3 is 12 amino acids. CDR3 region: CASTPGGTEAFF. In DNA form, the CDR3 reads TGTGCCAGCACCCCGGGGGGCACTGAAGCTTTCTTT.